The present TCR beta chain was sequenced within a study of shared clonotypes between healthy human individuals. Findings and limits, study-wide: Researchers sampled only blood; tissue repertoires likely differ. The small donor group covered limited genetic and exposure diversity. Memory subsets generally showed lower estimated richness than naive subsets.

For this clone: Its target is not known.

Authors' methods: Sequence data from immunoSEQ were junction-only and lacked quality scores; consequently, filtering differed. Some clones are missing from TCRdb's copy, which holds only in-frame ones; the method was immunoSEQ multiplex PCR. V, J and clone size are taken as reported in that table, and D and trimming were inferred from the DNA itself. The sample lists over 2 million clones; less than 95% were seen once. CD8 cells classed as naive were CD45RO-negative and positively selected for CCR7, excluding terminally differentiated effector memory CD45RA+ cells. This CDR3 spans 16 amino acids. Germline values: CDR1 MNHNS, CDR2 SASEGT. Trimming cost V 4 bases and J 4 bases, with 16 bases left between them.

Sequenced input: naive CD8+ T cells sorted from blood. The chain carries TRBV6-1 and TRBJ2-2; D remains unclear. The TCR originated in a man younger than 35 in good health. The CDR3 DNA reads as TGTGCCAGCAGTGCCTCTGGGCCGACTCTCACCGGGGAGCTGTTTTTT. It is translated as CASSASGPTLTGELFF.